This T cell receptor beta chain was profiled in a study of blood T cell repertoires in COVID-19. Across the whole study: Whether acute or convalescent, the COVID-19 samples came from the United States, Italy and Spain. In each case, the material was cDNA or gDNA derived from T cells, B-cell-depleted T cells, or PBMCs.

Profiled with immunoSEQ multiplex PCR; TCRdb holds only in-frame clones, not every one. The table lists roughly 260,000 clones, over 80% of them singletons. The sample was PBMCs or T cells enriched from blood (not recorded which). The clonotype originates from a human donor in a cohort exposed to, infected with or recovered from COVID-19 (not recorded which). The donor label of this sample is uncertain.

CDR3 sequence reads: CASSFSPNQPQHF. Here the CDR3 DNA reads TGCGCCAGCAGCTTCAGTCCGAATCAGCCCCAGCATTTT. The rearrangement links TRBV5-1 to TRBJ1-5, with D unclear. The CDR3 is 13 amino acids. V was cut by 2 bases and J by 4 bases, with 7 bases left in between. Germline V gene lookup returns CDR1 SGHRS and CDR2 YFSETQ. Full variable domain (outside the CDR3, taken from reference TRBV5-1 and TRBJ1-5): KAGVTQTPRYLIKTRGQQVTLSCSPISGHRSVSWYQQTPGQGLQFLFEYFSETQRNKGNFPGRFSGRQFSNSRSEMNVSTLELGDSALYLCASSFSPNQPQHFGDGTRLSIL.